The clone carrying this T cell receptor (beta chain) has at least ten counts. No antigen is known for it. The data were taken from a study of T-cell reconstitution after alpha-beta-depleted transplantation in children. Study outcomes and limitations: After transplant, high TCRbeta diversity at day 60 in some patients arose from surviving recipient T cells and thymic progenitors.

Preparing the TCRbeta library involved the use of unique molecular identifiers. TCRdb re-derived calls from the PCR reads in MiXCR, one entry per CDR3 protein. The profile shows 200,000 to 250,000 distinct CDR3 sequences, about a tenth of them singletons. Germline V CDR1 and CDR2: DFQATT, SNEGSKA (reference sequence). V lost 6 bases, J lost 2 bases, and 3 bases stayed unmatched. The CDR3 loop spans 14 amino acids. The receptor's source is a child under two years old with acute myeloid leukemia, due to receive a stem cell transplant. The V gene is TRBV20-1, the J gene TRBJ2-7; 14 bases align to TRBD2. The material sequenced was PBMCs, taken before TCRalphabeta/CD19-depleted stem cell transplant. CDR3 residues: CSARLAGGPYEQYF. DNA of the CDR3: TGCAGTGCGAGACTAGCGGGAGGGCCCTACGAGCAGTACTTC.